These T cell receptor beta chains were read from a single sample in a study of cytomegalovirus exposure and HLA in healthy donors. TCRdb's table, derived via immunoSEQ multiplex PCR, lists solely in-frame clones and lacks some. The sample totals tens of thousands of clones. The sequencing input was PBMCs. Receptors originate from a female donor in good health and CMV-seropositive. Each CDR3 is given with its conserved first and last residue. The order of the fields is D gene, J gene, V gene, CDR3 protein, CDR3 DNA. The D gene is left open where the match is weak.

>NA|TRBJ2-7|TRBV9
CASSVTTGYEQYF
TGTGCCAGCAGCGTAACAACGGGCTACGAGCAGTACTTC
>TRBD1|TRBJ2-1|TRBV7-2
CASSPHPGQVVNEQFF
TGTGCCAGCAGCCCGCATCCGGGACAGGTGGTCAATGAGCAGTTCTTC
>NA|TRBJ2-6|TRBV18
CASSPPASGANVLTF
TGTGCCAGCTCACCACCGGCTTCTGGGGCCAACGTCCTGACTTTC
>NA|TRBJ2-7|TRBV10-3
CAISGQSYEQYF
TGTGCCATCAGTGGACAGAGCTACGAGCAGTACTTC
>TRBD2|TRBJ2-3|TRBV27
CASSLSRPSGAPSTDTQYF
TGTGCCAGCAGTTTGAGTAGGCCTAGCGGAGCCCCTAGCACAGATACGCAGTATTTT
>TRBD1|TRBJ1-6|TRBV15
CATSLRTGSSPLHF
TGTGCCACCAGCTTACGGACAGGGAGTTCACCCCTCCACTTT
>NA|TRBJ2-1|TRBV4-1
CASSQGRNYNEQFF
TGCGCCAGCAGCCAGGGCAGGAACTACAATGAGCAGTTCTTC
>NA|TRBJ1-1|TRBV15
CATSRDLAVNTEAFF
TGTGCCACCAGCAGAGATTTGGCAGTGAACACTGAAGCTTTCTTT
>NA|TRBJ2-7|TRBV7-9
CASSLGRQFYEQYF
TGTGCCAGCAGCTTAGGCAGGCAGTTCTACGAGCAGTACTTC
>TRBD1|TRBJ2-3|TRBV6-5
CASSYSAGTGTDTQYF
TGTGCCAGCAGTTACTCGGCCGGGACAGGGACAGATACGCAGTATTTT
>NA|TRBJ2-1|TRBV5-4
CASSLAGGIGRNEQFF
TGTGCCAGCAGCTTGGCCGGCGGGATCGGTAGAAATGAGCAGTTCTTC
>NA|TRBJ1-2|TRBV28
CATVRGRDYGYTF
TGTGCCACCGTACGGGGTAGGGATTATGGCTACACCTTC
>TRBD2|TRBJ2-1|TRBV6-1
CASSERTSGVGYNEQFF
TGTGCCAGCAGTGAAAGGACTAGCGGAGTGGGGTACAATGAGCAGTTCTTC
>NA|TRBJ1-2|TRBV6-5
CASSYSTTGHYGYTF
TGTGCCAGCAGTTACTCGACGACCGGCCACTATGGTTACACCTTC
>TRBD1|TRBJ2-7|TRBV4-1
CASSQTDRGVTNYEQYF
TGCGCCAGCAGCCAAACCGACAGGGGGGTAACTAACTACGAGCAGTACTTC